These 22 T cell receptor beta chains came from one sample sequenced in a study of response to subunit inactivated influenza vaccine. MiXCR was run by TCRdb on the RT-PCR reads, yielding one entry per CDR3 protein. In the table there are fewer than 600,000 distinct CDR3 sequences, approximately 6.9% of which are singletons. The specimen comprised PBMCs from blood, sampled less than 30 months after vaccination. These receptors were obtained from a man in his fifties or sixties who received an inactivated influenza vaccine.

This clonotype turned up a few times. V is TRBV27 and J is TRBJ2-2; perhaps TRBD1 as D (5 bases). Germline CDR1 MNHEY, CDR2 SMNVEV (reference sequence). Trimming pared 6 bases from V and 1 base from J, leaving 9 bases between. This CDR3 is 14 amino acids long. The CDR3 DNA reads TGTGCCAGCAGGAACCAGGGGAACACCGGGGAGCTGTTTTTT. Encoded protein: CASRNQGNTGELFF.

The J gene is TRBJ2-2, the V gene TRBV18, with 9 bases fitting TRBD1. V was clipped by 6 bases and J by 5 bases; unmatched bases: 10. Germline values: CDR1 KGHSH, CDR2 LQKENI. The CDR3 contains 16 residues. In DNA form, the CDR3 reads TGTGCCAGCTCCCCCGCCGGGACAGGGCGAACCGGGGAGCTGTTTTTT. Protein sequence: CASSPAGTGRTGELFF.

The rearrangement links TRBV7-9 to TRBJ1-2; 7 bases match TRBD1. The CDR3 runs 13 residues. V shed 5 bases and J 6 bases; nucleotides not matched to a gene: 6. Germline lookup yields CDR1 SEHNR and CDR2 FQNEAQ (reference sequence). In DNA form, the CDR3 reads TGTGCCAGCAGCCCGCAGACAGGGAATGGCTACACCTTC. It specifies CASSPQTGNGYTF.

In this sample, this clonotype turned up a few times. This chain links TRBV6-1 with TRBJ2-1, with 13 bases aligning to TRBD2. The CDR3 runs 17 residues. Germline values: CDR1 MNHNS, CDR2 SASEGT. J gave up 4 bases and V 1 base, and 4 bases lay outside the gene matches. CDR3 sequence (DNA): TGTGCCAGCAGTGAAGACCGACTAGCGGGGGGTTACAATGAGCAGTTCTTC. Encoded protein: CASSEDRLAGGYNEQFF.

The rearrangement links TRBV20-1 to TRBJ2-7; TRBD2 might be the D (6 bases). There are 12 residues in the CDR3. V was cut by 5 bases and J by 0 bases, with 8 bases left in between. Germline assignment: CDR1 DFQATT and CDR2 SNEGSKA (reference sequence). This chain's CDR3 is CSARDFSYEQYF. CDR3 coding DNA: TGCAGTGCTCGGGACTTCTCCTACGAGCAGTACTTC.

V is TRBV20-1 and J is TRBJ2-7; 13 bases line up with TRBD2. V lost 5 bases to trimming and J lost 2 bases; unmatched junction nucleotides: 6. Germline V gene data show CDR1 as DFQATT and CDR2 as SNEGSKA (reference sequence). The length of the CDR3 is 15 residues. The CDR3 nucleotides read TGCAGTGCTTGGACTAGCGGGAGTGGTGCCTACGAGCAGTACTTC. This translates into CSAWTSGSGAYEQYF.

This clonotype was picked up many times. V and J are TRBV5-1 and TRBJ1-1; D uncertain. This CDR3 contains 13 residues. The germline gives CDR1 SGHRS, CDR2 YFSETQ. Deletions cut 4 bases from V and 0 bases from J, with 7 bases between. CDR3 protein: CASSAYMNTEAFF. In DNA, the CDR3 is TGCGCCAGCAGCGCCTACATGAACACTGAAGCTTTCTTT.

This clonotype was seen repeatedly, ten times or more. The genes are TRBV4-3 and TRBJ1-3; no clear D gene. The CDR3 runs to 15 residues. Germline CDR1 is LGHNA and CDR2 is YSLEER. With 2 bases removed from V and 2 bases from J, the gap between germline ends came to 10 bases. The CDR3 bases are TGCGCCAGCAGCCAAAGAGTAGGGCCTGGAAACACCATATATTTT. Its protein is CASSQRVGPGNTIYF.

The CDR3: CASSLAGTGFASEQYF. CDR3 sequence (DNA): TGCGCCAGCAGCTTGGCCGGGACAGGGTTTGCAAGCGAGCAGTACTTC. The chain is built from TRBV5-1 and TRBJ2-7; 9 nucleotides match TRBD1. Germline V lookup: CDR1 SGHRS, CDR2 YFSETQ. V dropped 0 bases and J dropped 6; count of bases not matched to a gene: 10. The CDR3 is 16 amino acids.

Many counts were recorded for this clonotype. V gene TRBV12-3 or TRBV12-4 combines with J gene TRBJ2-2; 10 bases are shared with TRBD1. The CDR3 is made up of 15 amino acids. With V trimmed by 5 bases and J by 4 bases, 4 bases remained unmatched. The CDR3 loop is CASSLTGGGTGELFF. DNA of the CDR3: TGTGCCAGCAGTCTGACAGGGGGCGGCACCGGGGAGCTGTTTTTT.

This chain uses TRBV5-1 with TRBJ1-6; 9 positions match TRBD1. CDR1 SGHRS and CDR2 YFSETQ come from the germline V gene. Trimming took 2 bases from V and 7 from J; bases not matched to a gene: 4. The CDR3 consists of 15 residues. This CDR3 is CASSLQGAGNSPLHF. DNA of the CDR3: TGCGCCAGCAGCTTACAGGGGGCAGGGAATTCACCCCTCCACTTT.

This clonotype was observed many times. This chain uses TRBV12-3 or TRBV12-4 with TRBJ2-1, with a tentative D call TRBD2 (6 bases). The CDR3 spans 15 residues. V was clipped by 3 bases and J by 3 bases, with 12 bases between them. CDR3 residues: CASSFSSGLYNEQFF. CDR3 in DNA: TGTGCCAGCAGTTTTTCAAGCGGGCTCTACAATGAGCAGTTCTTC.

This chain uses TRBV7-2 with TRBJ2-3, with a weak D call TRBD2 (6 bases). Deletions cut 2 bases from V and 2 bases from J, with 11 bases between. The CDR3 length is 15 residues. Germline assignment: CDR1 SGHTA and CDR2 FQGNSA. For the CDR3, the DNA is TGTGCCAGCAGCTTAACCGGGACTTACACAGATACGCAGTATTTT. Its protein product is CASSLTGTYTDTQYF.

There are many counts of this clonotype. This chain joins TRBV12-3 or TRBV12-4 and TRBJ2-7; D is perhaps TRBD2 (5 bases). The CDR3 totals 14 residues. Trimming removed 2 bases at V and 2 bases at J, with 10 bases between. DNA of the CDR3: TGTGCCAGCAGTTTACTAAGCGGCGCCTACGAGCAGTACTTC. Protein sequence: CASSLLSGAYEQYF.

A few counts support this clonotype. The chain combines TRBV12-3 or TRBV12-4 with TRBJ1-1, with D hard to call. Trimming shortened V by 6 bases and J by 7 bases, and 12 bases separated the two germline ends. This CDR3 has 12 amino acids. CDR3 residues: CASSPGSVEAFF. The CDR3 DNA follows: TGTGCCAGCAGCCCGGGGAGCGTTGAAGCTTTCTTT.

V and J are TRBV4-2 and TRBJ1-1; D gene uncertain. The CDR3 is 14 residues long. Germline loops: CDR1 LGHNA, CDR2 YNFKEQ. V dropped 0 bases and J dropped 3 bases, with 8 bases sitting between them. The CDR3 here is CASSQEQGYTEAFF. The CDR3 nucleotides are TGTGCCAGCAGCCAAGAGCAAGGATACACTGAAGCTTTCTTT.

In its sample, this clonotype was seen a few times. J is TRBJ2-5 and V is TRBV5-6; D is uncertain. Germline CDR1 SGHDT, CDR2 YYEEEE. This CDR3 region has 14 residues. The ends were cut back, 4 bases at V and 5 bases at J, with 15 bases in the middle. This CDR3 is CASSLDIIVETQYF. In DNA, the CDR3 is TGTGCCAGCAGCCTGGATATTATTGTGGAGACCCAGTACTTC.

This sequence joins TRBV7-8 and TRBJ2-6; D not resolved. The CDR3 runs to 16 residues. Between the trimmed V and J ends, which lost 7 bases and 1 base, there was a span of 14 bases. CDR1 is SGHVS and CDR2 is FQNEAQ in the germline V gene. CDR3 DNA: TGTGCCAGCATCGCAAGAGATCATTCTGGGGCCAACGTCCTGACTTTC. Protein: CASIARDHSGANVLTF.

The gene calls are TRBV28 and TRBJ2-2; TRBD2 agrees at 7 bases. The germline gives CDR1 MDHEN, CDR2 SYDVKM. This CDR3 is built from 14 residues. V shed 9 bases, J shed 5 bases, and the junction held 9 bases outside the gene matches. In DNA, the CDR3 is TGTGCCAGTAGAGCGGGATTCAGGACCGGGGAGCTGTTTTTT. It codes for CASRAGFRTGELFF. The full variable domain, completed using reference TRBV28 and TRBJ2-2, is DVKVTQSSRYLVKRTGEKVFLECVQDMDHENMFWYRQDPGLGLRLIYFSYDVKMKEKGDIPEGYSVSREKKERFSLILESASTNQTSMYLCASRAGFRTGELFFGEGSRLTVL.

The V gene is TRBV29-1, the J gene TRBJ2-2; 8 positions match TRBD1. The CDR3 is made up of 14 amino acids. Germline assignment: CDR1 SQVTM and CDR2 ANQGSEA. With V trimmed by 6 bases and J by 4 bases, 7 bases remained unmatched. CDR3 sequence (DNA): TGCAGCGTGGCGTCGGGACAGGTCACCGGGGAGCTGTTTTTT. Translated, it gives CSVASGQVTGELFF.

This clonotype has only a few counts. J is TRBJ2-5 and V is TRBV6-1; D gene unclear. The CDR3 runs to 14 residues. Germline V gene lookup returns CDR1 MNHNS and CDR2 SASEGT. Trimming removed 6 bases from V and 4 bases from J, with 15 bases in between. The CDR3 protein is CASRAVGSRETQYF. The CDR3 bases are TGTGCCAGCAGGGCCGTAGGATCAAGAGAGACCCAGTACTTC.

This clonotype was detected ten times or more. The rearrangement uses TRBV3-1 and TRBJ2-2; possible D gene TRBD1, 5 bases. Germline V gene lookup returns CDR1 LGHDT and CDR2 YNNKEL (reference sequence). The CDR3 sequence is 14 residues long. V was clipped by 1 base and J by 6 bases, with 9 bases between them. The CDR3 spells CASSQVSGSGELFF. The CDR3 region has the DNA TGTGCCAGCAGCCAAGTCTCAGGGTCCGGGGAGCTGTTTTTT.